This T cell receptor (beta chain) appears in the sequencing data of a study of blood T cell repertoires in COVID-19. This CDR3 has 14 residues. V was trimmed by 0 bases and J by 3 bases, leaving 8 bases between them. CDR1 is MNHEY, CDR2 SVGAGI, per germline. Assay used: immunoSEQ multiplex PCR; TCRdb lists only in-frame clones, some missing. The sample consists of around 160,000 clones, around four fifths of them appearing once. This clonotype originated in a woman between 40 and 55 years old with active or convalescent COVID-19. The sequenced sample consisted of peripheral blood. The J gene is TRBJ1-2, the V gene TRBV6-5; D is uncertain. CDR3 DNA sequence: TGTGCCAGCAGTTACTCGAGACACCACTATGGCTACACCTTC. Its protein is CASSYSRHHYGYTF.